A single sample gave rise to the 8 T cell receptor beta chains below, sequenced in a study of cytotoxic CD8 clonotypes in ibrutinib-treated CLL. TCRdb's copy holds only in-frame clones and misses some; the assay was immunoSEQ multiplex PCR. The table includes over 100,000 clones, 58% detected once. The specimen was PBMCs, collected after 24 months of ibrutinib treatment. These receptor sequences come from a human donor with chronic lymphocytic leukemia.

This clone was recorded a few times. The chain recombines TRBV18 with TRBJ1-2; tentatively, D is TRBD1 (6 bases). The V gene's germline CDR1 is KGHSH and CDR2 LQKENI. The CDR3 runs to 15 residues. Trimming stripped 3 bases from V and 4 bases from J, with 15 bases between. CDR3 in amino acids: CASSPGQGRSYGYTF. In nucleotides, the CDR3 is TGTGCCAGCTCACCGGGGCAGGGGCGGAGCTATGGCTACACCTTC.

The chain links TRBV7-2 to TRBJ2-7, with TRBD1 matching over 8 bases. Per germline, CDR1 SGHTA and CDR2 FQGNSA. The CDR3 is 14 amino acids. Trimming removed 6 bases from V and 7 bases from J; junction bases left unmatched: 11. The CDR3 DNA reads TGTGCCAGCAGTTTGGACAGGGTTACGGGGGAGCAGTACTTC. This gives the protein CASSLDRVTGEQYF.

The CDR3 here is CASSEASWTGGKSSGNTIYF. The CDR3 DNA sequence: TGTGCCAGCAGTGAAGCGTCCTGGACAGGGGGTAAAAGTTCTGGAAACACCATATATTTT. This chain connects TRBV2 to TRBJ1-3; 10 nucleotides match TRBD1. The junction had 12 bases not matched to a gene; V was cut back by 0 bases and J by 1 base. Germline V gene lookup returns CDR1 SNHLY and CDR2 FYNNEI. The CDR3 spans 20 residues.

The chain employs TRBV30 and TRBJ1-3; D gene ambiguous. Trimming removed 4 bases at V and 4 bases at J, with 8 bases between. Germline values: CDR1 GTSNPN, CDR2 SVGIG (reference sequence). This CDR3 has 12 residues. The CDR3 sequence is CAWKGVGNTIYF. The CDR3, as DNA: TGTGCCTGGAAGGGCGTGGGAAACACCATATATTTT.

This clone was counted a single time. The J gene is TRBJ2-5, the V gene TRBV5-4; D unclear. There are 12 residues in the CDR3. Germline lookup yields CDR1 SGHNT and CDR2 YYREEE (reference sequence). Trimming took off 3 bases at V and 2 bases at J, with 5 bases between the two ends. The DNA of the CDR3 is TGTGCCAGCAGCTCAGGTCAAGAGACCCAGTACTTC. It translates to CASSSGQETQYF.

V gene TRBV6-5 combines with J gene TRBJ2-7, with D maybe TRBD2 (6 bases). V was clipped by 8 bases and J by 4 bases, with 21 bases between them. This CDR3 is 15 amino acids long. Germline V CDR1 and CDR2: MNHEY, SVGAGI. In DNA form, the CDR3 reads TGTGCCAGCGGCCGGAACAGACTAGATCTGTACGAGCAGTACTTC. Protein: CASGRNRLDLYEQYF.

This chain links TRBV2 with TRBJ2-3, with 8 bases identical to TRBD1. The CDR3 has 14 amino acids. CDR1 SNHLY and CDR2 FYNNEI come from the germline V gene. J gave up 4 bases and V 6 bases, and 6 bases lay outside the gene matches. CDR3 DNA sequence: TGTGCCAGCAGGGACAGGGCGGTCGCAGATACGCAGTATTTT. This gives the protein CASRDRAVADTQYF.

CDR3: CASSSPSMGSRTQYF. CDR3 DNA sequence: TGTGCCAGCAGTTCTCCTTCTATGGGCTCCCGGACCCAGTACTTC. This chain connects TRBV6-6 to TRBJ2-5; D is undetermined. Trimming shortened V by 4 bases and J by 7 bases, and 19 bases separated the two germline ends. The CDR3 extends over 15 amino acids. CDR1 is MNHNY and CDR2 is SVGAGI in the germline V gene (reference sequence).